These T cell receptor beta chains were read from a single sample in a study of CD8 T cells in Susac syndrome. TCRdb re-derived calls from the immunoSEQ multiplex PCR reads in MiXCR, one entry per CDR3 protein. The sample includes fewer than 100,000 distinct CDR3 sequences, around nine tenths of them seen just once. The specimen sequenced was CD8+ T cells from PBMCs. The receptors were sampled from a human donor with multiple sclerosis. CDR3s include the opening cysteine and the closing phenylalanine or tryptophan. The order of the fields is V gene, clone size, D gene, J gene, CDR3 protein, CDR3 DNA. The D gene is left open where the match is weak. The size field is filled for only some rows; it gives once, few, many or a size class.

>TRBV5-1|NA|NA|TRBJ2-7
CASRVGFSYEQYF
TGCGCCAGCAGGGTCGGTTTCTCCTACGAGCAGTACTTC
>TRBV13|NA|TRBD2|TRBJ2-2
CASSYGLGGGTGELFF
TGTGCCAGCAGTTACGGACTAGGCGGAGGCACCGGGGAGCTGTTTTTT
>TRBV19|once|NA|TRBJ2-2
CASSSHSGANTGELFF
TGTGCCAGTAGTAGTCACAGCGGAGCGAACACCGGGGAGCTGTTTTTT
>TRBV29-1|NA|TRBD2|TRBJ2-7
CSVEGTSGTYEQYF
TGCAGCGTTGAAGGGACTAGCGGGACCTACGAGCAGTACTTC
>TRBV30|NA|TRBD2|TRBJ2-4
CAWELAGETKYF
TGTGCCTGGGAACTAGCGGGCGAGACTAAGTACTTC
>TRBV18|NA|NA|TRBJ2-1
CASSPAGANEQFF
TGTGCCAGCTCACCAGCGGGTGCAAATGAGCAGTTCTTC
>TRBV19|NA|NA|TRBJ2-1
CASSMEGGGYNEQFF
TGTGCCAGTAGTATGGAGGGTGGGGGATACAATGAGCAGTTCTTC
>TRBV28|NA|TRBD2|TRBJ2-1
CASRERESLETQFF
TGTGCCAGCAGAGAGCGGGAGAGTCTTGAGACCCAGTTCTTC
>TRBV19|once|NA|TRBJ2-1
CASSIGATYNEQFF
TGTGCCAGTAGTATCGGGGCAACTTACAATGAGCAGTTCTTC
>TRBV7-3|NA|TRBD2|TRBJ2-3
CASSLGGLATHTDTQYF
TGTGCCAGCAGCTTAGGTGGACTAGCGACCCACACAGATACGCAGTATTTT
>TRBV28|NA|NA|TRBJ1-4
CASSLRIINEKLFF
TGTGCCAGCAGTTTACGGATTATTAATGAAAAACTGTTTTTT
>TRBV5-6|NA|NA|TRBJ2-1
CASSFESVRGDQDEQFF
TGTGCCAGCAGCTTTGAATCTGTGCGCGGCGATCAGGACGAGCAGTTCTTC
>TRBV20-1|once|NA|TRBJ2-1
CSAREAGLGNEQFF
TGCAGTGCTAGAGAGGCAGGGCTAGGGAATGAGCAGTTCTTC
>TRBV7-2|few|TRBD2|TRBJ2-3
CASSLPTSGIISTDTQYF
TGTGCCAGCAGCTTACCGACTAGCGGGATAATCAGCACAGATACGCAGTATTTT
>TRBV9|NA|NA|TRBJ2-5
CASSVPGTRAPRAQYF
TGTGCCAGCAGCGTTCCCGGGACCCGCGCCCCCAGGGCCCAGTACTTC
>TRBV20-1|NA|NA|TRBJ1-1
CSARGMALNTEAFF
TGCAGTGCTAGAGGTATGGCTTTGAACACTGAAGCTTTCTTT
>TRBV19|NA|NA|TRBJ1-5
CASSLASNQPQHF
TGTGCCAGTAGTCTAGCGTCAAATCAGCCCCAGCATTTT
>TRBV9|NA|TRBD1|TRBJ1-2
CASSGGTEVNYGYTF
TGTGCCAGCAGCGGCGGGACAGAAGTTAACTATGGCTACACCTTC
>TRBV7-2|NA|TRBD2|TRBJ2-1
CASSVTSGPYNEQFF
TGTGCCAGCAGCGTCACTAGCGGCCCCTACAATGAGCAGTTCTTC
>TRBV5-4|NA|NA|TRBJ2-7
CASSQGNEQYF
TGTGCCAGCAGCCAGGGAAACGAGCAGTACTTC
>TRBV7-2|NA|TRBD2|TRBJ2-3
CASSSRLAYPTDTQYF
TGTGCCAGCAGCTCTCGACTAGCCTATCCCACAGATACGCAGTATTTT
>TRBV6-2/TRBV6-3|NA|NA|TRBJ2-1
CASSYSTIGGYNEQFF
TGTGCCAGCAGTTACTCGACGATCGGCGGTTACAATGAGCAGTTCTTC
>TRBV4-1|NA|NA|TRBJ1-1
CASSQDGEGTQNTEAFF
TGCGCCAGCAGCCAAGATGGAGAAGGGACACAGAACACTGAAGCTTTCTTT
>TRBV9|NA|TRBD2|TRBJ2-1
CASSGLAGSSYNEQFF
TGTGCCAGCAGCGGATTAGCGGGGAGCTCCTACAATGAGCAGTTCTTC